This is a list of T cell receptor beta chains from one sample in a study of blood T cell repertoires in COVID-19. Some clones are missing from TCRdb's copy, which holds only in-frame ones; the method was immunoSEQ multiplex PCR. The sample carries 150,000 to 200,000 clones, approximately 82% recorded once. Material for sequencing was PBMCs or T cells enriched from blood (not recorded which). All receptors derive from a man in his forties or fifties who had recovered from COVID-19. Both conserved end residues are trimmed from each CDR3. Fields, in order: V gene, CDR3 length, J gene, CDR3 protein.

V gene: TRBV4-2; CDR3 length: 11; J gene: TRBJ1-1; CDR3 protein: ASSPAENTEAF
V gene: TRBV30; CDR3 length: 13; J gene: TRBJ2-3; CDR3 protein: AWSVSDLARDTQY
V gene: TRBV2; CDR3 length: 10; J gene: TRBJ1-2; CDR3 protein: ASDRGDYGYT
V gene: TRBV27; CDR3 length: 18; J gene: TRBJ2-1; CDR3 protein: ASSLVPRTSGGAGYNEQF
V gene: TRBV7-2; CDR3 length: 14; J gene: TRBJ2-7; CDR3 protein: ASSPHAGAIAYEQY
V gene: TRBV5-1; CDR3 length: 9; J gene: TRBJ2-1; CDR3 protein: ASSSSDEQF
V gene: TRBV5-1; CDR3 length: 13; J gene: TRBJ1-1; CDR3 protein: ASSEHRDRATEAF
V gene: TRBV28; CDR3 length: 13; J gene: TRBJ2-2; CDR3 protein: ASSPQGQKLGELF
V gene: TRBV12-3/TRBV12-4; CDR3 length: 11; J gene: TRBJ2-1; CDR3 protein: ASSFRTNNEQF
V gene: TRBV5-1; CDR3 length: 13; J gene: TRBJ2-7; CDR3 protein: ASSFLEAGSYEQY
V gene: TRBV5-5; CDR3 length: 11; J gene: TRBJ2-5; CDR3 protein: ASSLASVETQY
V gene: TRBV6-5; CDR3 length: 12; J gene: TRBJ2-1; CDR3 protein: ASIGESSYNEQF
V gene: TRBV20-1; CDR3 length: 11; J gene: TRBJ1-5; CDR3 protein: SASSGVNQPQH
V gene: TRBV3-1/TRBV3-2; CDR3 length: 12; J gene: TRBJ1-1; CDR3 protein: ASSQILMGAEAF
V gene: TRBV19; CDR3 length: 13; J gene: TRBJ1-4; CDR3 protein: ASSIPGVGSEKLF
V gene: TRBV10-3; CDR3 length: 10; J gene: TRBJ1-2; CDR3 protein: AISGGSDGYT
V gene: TRBV5-8; CDR3 length: 14; J gene: TRBJ2-2; CDR3 protein: ASSPFKGANTGELF
V gene: TRBV30; CDR3 length: 12; J gene: TRBJ1-1; CDR3 protein: AGNAGGGATEAF
V gene: TRBV7-9; CDR3 length: 14; J gene: TRBJ1-6; CDR3 protein: ASSPNTGTGNSPLH
V gene: TRBV27; CDR3 length: 12; J gene: TRBJ2-3; CDR3 protein: ASSFPGGTDTQY
V gene: TRBV5-4; CDR3 length: 13; J gene: TRBJ2-2; CDR3 protein: ASSLDTRATGELF
V gene: TRBV3-1/TRBV3-2; CDR3 length: 18; J gene: TRBJ1-1; CDR3 protein: ASSQGVLWTAAKGNAEAF
V gene: TRBV30; CDR3 length: 12; J gene: TRBJ2-2; CDR3 protein: AWRGRADTGELF
V gene: TRBV7-9; CDR3 length: 13; J gene: TRBJ1-6; CDR3 protein: ASSSVAQGNSPLH
V gene: TRBV3-1/TRBV3-2; CDR3 length: 12; J gene: TRBJ2-1; CDR3 protein: ASSQGGTGGEQF
V gene: TRBV6-2/TRBV6-3; CDR3 length: 10; J gene: TRBJ1-2; CDR3 protein: ASSYQDYGYT
V gene: TRBV5-6; CDR3 length: 13; J gene: TRBJ2-3; CDR3 protein: ASSSSLAGTDTQY
V gene: TRBV5-1; CDR3 length: 14; J gene: TRBJ2-3; CDR3 protein: ASSLISGGNTDTQY
V gene: TRBV3-1/TRBV3-2; CDR3 length: 14; J gene: TRBJ2-1; CDR3 protein: ASSLLGRGGDNEQF
V gene: TRBV19; CDR3 length: 11; J gene: TRBJ1-2; CDR3 protein: ASSMGANYGYT
V gene: TRBV10-1; CDR3 length: 15; J gene: TRBJ2-1; CDR3 protein: ASSDPRDRVSYNEQF
V gene: TRBV27; CDR3 length: 13; J gene: TRBJ2-1; CDR3 protein: ASSQSPSGGFEQF
V gene: TRBV2; CDR3 length: 13; J gene: TRBJ1-4; CDR3 protein: ASIEFGARNEKLF
V gene: TRBV9; CDR3 length: 13; J gene: TRBJ1-1; CDR3 protein: ASSVVTGGRTEAF
V gene: TRBV5-1; CDR3 length: 12; J gene: TRBJ2-7; CDR3 protein: ASSLAAFTYEQY
V gene: TRBV15; CDR3 length: 14; J gene: TRBJ2-5; CDR3 protein: ATSSQQAGEQETQY